The present entry profiles one TCR beta chain with its context. This clone was seen only once. Its antigen is still unknown. No quality values exist for individual bases; no much larger clone is one base distant. On a MiSeq, deep resolution sequencing aimed for a depth between 1 in 1 million and 1 in 200,000 T cells, with each clonotype covered 10x on average. The immunoSEQ hsTCRB Kit was used to generate the TCR beta libraries. From the authors' description of their analysis: Data were analyzed with ImmunoSEQ Data Assistant and ImmunoSEQ Analyzer, with V, D and J genes assigned per IMGT definitions. Clonality was computed as one minus normalized Shannon entropy of productive rearrangement frequencies, ranging from 0 to 1. Only overrepresented clonotypes making up at least 0.05% of the repertoire of each patient were included in the public clonotype analysis. Approximately 12 age-matched healthy donor repertoires from immuneACCESS were used as controls for clonality. In its TCRdb copy, this immuneACCESS table keeps in-frame sequences only and misses some clones. Where compared with another copy, unresolved V genes explain less than half of these, and the others have no known cause. V, J and clone size are taken as reported in that table, and D and trimming were inferred from the DNA itself. The sample contains 110,000 to 150,000 clones, approximately 90% of them found a single time. The ten top clones hold 11% of the sample.

The sample is drawn from a study of cytotoxic CD8 clonotypes in ibrutinib-treated CLL (dated by TCRdb to about 2021). Background for the entire study: The cohort had about a dozen relapsed/refractory and 15 treatment-naive patients; 17 were IGHV unmutated. Partial responses were observed in about 24 patients and complete responses in 2; after a median follow-up of 68 months, remission was maintained in some 14 patients and progression was observed in approximately 12. Samples at response were collected after a median of 12 months of treatment, with a range of roughly 6 to 40 months. Cryopreserved peripheral blood mononuclear cells were obtained before treatment, at response, and at either sustained remission or disease progression. Every remission and progressive disease sample was obtained while ibrutinib was still being received by the patients. Of the approximately 90 participants in the trial, 25 to 30 had longitudinal samples available. An average of around 250,000 productive templates and tens of thousands of productive rearrangements was obtained per sample. The investigation overall reported the following: Baseline clonality was found to be higher than that of age-matched healthy donors and was strongly correlated with circulating CD8+ T-cell counts. Public clonotypes were found to be uncommon and were observed to contract or remain stable during treatment; the increase in clonality was shown to reflect expansion of private clonotypes at ibrutinib response. Sampling times were not matched between sustained-remission and progressing patients, and lymph node repertoires were not studied. An increase in clonality was observed at ibrutinib response, with clonality remaining stable during sustained remission and falling back toward baseline at progression.

The CDR3 holds 14 amino acids from the cysteine to the phenylalanine. Of the read, only the CDR3 DNA is kept; its 42 bases are in frame from base 1. CDR1 LNHDA and CDR2 SQIVND were looked up in the germline V gene (reference sequence). Relative to germline, V is 0 bases shorter and J is 13 bases shorter, with 15 bases between their ends. The time point tag for this specimen amounts to: approximately eleven months on ibrutinib. Around 1.8 micrograms of genomic DNA were extracted from cryopreserved PBMCs for TCR beta library preparation. Longitudinal blood samples from CLL patients on ibrutinib monotherapy underwent high-throughput TCR beta sequencing. Patients were enrolled in a phase 2 open-label single-center ibrutinib monotherapy trial.

The sequence derives from a human donor with chronic lymphocytic leukemia. Sequences were derived from PBMCs, sampled after 12 months of ibrutinib treatment. The sequence is built from TRBV19 and TRBJ2-2; no D gene can be assigned with confidence. The CDR3 reads CASSIDDGINRLFF. The DNA is TGTGCCAGTAGTATAGATGATGGGATTAATCGGCTGTTTTTT.